These 5 T cell receptor beta chains came from one sample sequenced in a study of cytomegalovirus exposure and HLA in healthy donors. This PCR relied on a set of 60 Vbeta primers and 13 Jbeta primers. Sequenced by immunoSEQ multiplex PCR; TCRdb stores in-frame clones only, minus some. The profile covers about 67,000 clones, with around 63% appearing a single time and roughly 1.9% taken by the ten largest. The sample consisted of PBMCs. Receptor source: a young woman in good health and CMV-seronegative.

The rearrangement links TRBV2 to TRBJ2-7; D call uncertain. Per the germline V gene, CDR1 is SNHLY and CDR2 is FYNNEI. Between the trimmed V and J ends, which lost 8 bases and 4 bases, there was a span of 9 bases. The CDR3 has 11 residues. CDR3 sequence (DNA): TGTGCCAGCGGCCAGAATTACGAGCAGTACTTC. As protein: CASGQNYEQYF.

The rearrangement links TRBV6-5 to TRBJ1-1; 7 nucleotides align to TRBD1. CDR1 is MNHEY and CDR2 is SVGAGI in the germline V gene. The CDR3 consists of 13 residues. Trimming removed 6 bases from V and 6 bases from J; junction bases left unmatched: 7. Here the CDR3 DNA reads TGTGCCAGCAGGGGAACAGGGGACCCTGAAGCTTTCTTT. This translates into CASRGTGDPEAFF.

This clone appeared a few times. V gene TRBV10-1 combines with J gene TRBJ2-7; D possibly corresponds to TRBD2 (5 bases). The CDR3 is 12 amino acids. V lost 5 bases and J 7 bases, leaving 12 bases between the germline ends. CDR1 WNHNN and CDR2 SYGVQD come from the germline V gene (reference sequence). CDR3 amino acids: CASSYGLNEQYF. For the CDR3, the DNA is TGCGCCAGCAGTTACGGACTTAATGAGCAGTACTTC.

The chain employs TRBV5-4 and TRBJ2-3, with TRBD1 matching 10 bases. V shed 0 bases and J 2 bases; nucleotides not matched to a gene: 3. The germline gives CDR1 SGHNT, CDR2 YYREEE (reference sequence). This CDR3 contains 16 residues. The CDR3 region is CASSLGGQGVTDTQYF. The CDR3 DNA follows: TGTGCCAGCAGCTTGGGCGGACAGGGGGTCACAGATACGCAGTATTTT.

Only a few counts were recorded for this clone. Germline and junction disagree at one end, which may indicate a read error. This specimen includes other DNA sequences encoding the same CDR3. This chain links TRBV5-4 with TRBJ2-5, with 12 positions matching TRBD2. The CDR3 runs to 18 residues. The germline V gene has CDR1 SGHNT and CDR2 YYREEE (reference sequence). The CDR3 DNA follows: TGCGCCAGCAGCCAAGAGGGTACTAGCGGGGGGATTACGGGGACCCAGTACTTC. Translated, it gives CASSQEGTSGGITGTQYF.